This T cell receptor (beta chain) was sequenced in a study of metastatic and nonmetastatic thyroid tumors. Study summary: Peripheral blood and tumor or nodule samples from malignant and benign thyroid patients were compared. Broader study findings: Reported TCR beta diversity, measured in blood and tumor, was significantly higher for malignant thyroid tumors than for benign nodules.

V dropped 0 bases and J dropped 2 bases, with 9 bases sitting between them. This CDR3 spans 15 amino acids. The V gene's germline CDR1 is SGHAT and CDR2 FQNNGV. Every patient was untreated before thyroid surgery. Methods used by the authors: Clinicopathological groups differed in CDR3, with these differences serving to build a distant-metastasis classifier for papillary thyroid cancer. TCRdb re-called clones from the PCR reads using MiXCR. For this entry, the V and J calls and clone size follow TCRdb and not the study's own pipeline. The sample records approximately 69,000 clones, 12% to 15% being singletons. In this sample, this clone turned up many times. The antigen is undetermined.

This rearrangement joins TRBV11-2 to TRBJ2-3; D gene unclear. This TCR was recovered from a male donor with papillary thyroid cancer or a benign thyroid nodule (not recorded which). Some clones in this sample may be carry-over from other donors' samples. The source material was blood. CDR3 sequence reads: CASSLDQGSTDTQYF. CDR3 sequence (DNA): TGTGCCAGCAGCTTAGATCAAGGGTCCACAGATACGCAGTATTTT.